A selection of T cell receptor beta chains follows, all from one sample in a study of cytomegalovirus exposure and HLA in healthy donors. The repertoire was sequenced with immunoSEQ multiplex PCR; TCRdb's copy has only in-frame clones and lacks some. This sample carries 60,000 to 70,000 clones, roughly 80% of them seen once, and the ten largest clones take about 5.5%. The sample taken for sequencing was PBMCs. These receptors were obtained from a male donor in good health and CMV-seropositive. CDR3s include the opening cysteine and the closing phenylalanine or tryptophan. Fields, in order: J gene, V gene, clone size, D gene, CDR3 protein, CDR3 DNA. A D gene is named only where the DNA matches it firmly. The size entry is marked missing in some rows and otherwise reads once, few, many or a size class.

TRBJ1-1 TRBV19 few . CASSTSFGTWDTEAFF TGTGCCAGTAGTACCTCTTTTGGGACATGGGACACTGAAGCTTTCTTT
TRBJ2-7 TRBV7-6 . TRBD1 CASSSGDSYEQYF TGTGCCAGCAGCTCCGGGGACAGCTACGAGCAGTACTTC
TRBJ2-7 TRBV13 few . CASSTSTAYEQYF TGTGCCAGCAGCACTAGCACTGCCTACGAGCAGTACTTC
TRBJ2-2 TRBV9 . . CASSAVQGGTGELFF TGTGCCAGCAGCGCAGTGCAGGGTGGGACCGGGGAGCTGTTTTTT
TRBJ1-1 TRBV6-5 . TRBD1 CASSRGQGTEAFF TGTGCCAGCAGCAGGGGGCAGGGCACTGAAGCTTTCTTT
TRBJ1-2 TRBV5-4 . . CASSPRHRANYGYTF TGTGCCAGCAGCCCCAGGCACAGGGCTAACTATGGCTACACCTTC
TRBJ1-2 TRBV10-3 . TRBD1 CAISEGRGNYGYTF TGTGCCATCAGTGAAGGCAGGGGGAACTATGGCTACACCTTC
TRBJ2-7 TRBV5-6 . TRBD1 CASSPGTEYEQYF TGTGCCAGCAGCCCCGGGACAGAATACGAGCAGTACTTC
TRBJ2-7 TRBV6-1 . . CASRRVEGSYEQYF TGTGCCAGCAGACGTGTTGAGGGCTCCTACGAGCAGTACTTC
TRBJ2-5 TRBV29-1 . . CSVERTDLETQYF TGCAGCGTTGAAAGGACGGACTTAGAGACCCAGTACTTC
TRBJ2-2 TRBV7-7 . . CASSLLAGTGELFF TGTGCCAGCAGCTTATTGGCAGGGACCGGGGAGCTGTTTTTT
TRBJ1-4 TRBV14 . . CASSRTTNEKLFF TGTGCCAGCAGCCGTACAACTAATGAAAAACTGTTTTTT
TRBJ2-7 TRBV5-1 once . CASSSPLGGVSYEQYF TGCGCCAGCAGCTCCCCCCTGGGCGGGGTATCCTACGAGCAGTACTTC
TRBJ1-1 TRBV27 . TRBD1 CASRKDGTGNTEAFF TGTGCCAGCAGGAAGGACGGGACAGGGAACACTGAAGCTTTCTTT
TRBJ2-3 TRBV30 few TRBD2 CAWSVSGLTRRGTQYF TGTGCCTGGAGTGTATCGGGACTAACAAGGCGCGGTACGCAGTATTTT
TRBJ1-5 TRBV6-1 . . CASTEGGPGNQPQHF TGTGCCAGCACCGAGGGGGGGCCCGGCAATCAGCCCCAGCATTTT
TRBJ2-7 TRBV29-1 once . CSAKVGGGAHYEQYF TGCAGCGCCAAAGTGGGTGGGGGGGCGCACTACGAGCAGTACTTC
TRBJ1-2 TRBV4-1 . TRBD1 CASSQSAGTGGVRIYGYTF TGCGCCAGCAGCCAATCCGCCGGGACAGGGGGCGTGAGGATATATGGCTACACCTTC
TRBJ2-5 TRBV14 . . CASSQVGHETQYF TGTGCCAGCAGCCAAGTGGGCCACGAGACCCAGTACTTC
TRBJ1-2 TRBV28 . TRBD1 CASRPWTGGVYGYTF TGTGCCAGCAGACCGTGGACAGGGGGCGTCTATGGCTACACCTTC
TRBJ1-4 TRBV5-5 . . CASRSTGPGGEKLFF TGTGCCAGCAGGAGTACGGGACCCGGGGGGGAAAAACTGTTTTTT
TRBJ1-1 TRBV5-4 . TRBD1 CASSPTGYLTDAFF TGTGCCAGCAGCCCGACAGGGTACTTAACTGATGCTTTCTTT
TRBJ2-7 TRBV11-2 few TRBD1 CASTPTGGSYEQYF TGTGCCAGCACCCCGACAGGGGGGTCCTACGAGCAGTACTTC
TRBJ2-7 TRBV7-6 . TRBD2 CASSSLSSGGSYEQYF TGTGCCAGCAGCTCCCTCTCTAGCGGGGGTTCCTACGAGCAGTACTTC
TRBJ1-2 TRBV5-5 once . CASSLQANYGYTF TGTGCCAGCAGCTTACAAGCTAACTATGGCTACACCTTC
TRBJ2-1 TRBV19 . . CASSMEASNEQFF TGTGCCAGTAGTATGGAGGCCTCAAATGAGCAGTTCTTC
TRBJ2-2 TRBV5-4 . . CASSFSHLTSPGELFF TGTGCCAGCAGCTTTTCTCACCTAACTAGCCCCGGGGAGCTGTTTTTT
TRBJ2-7 TRBV13 . TRBD1 CASSAGQDTYEQYF TGTGCCAGCAGCGCCGGACAGGATACCTACGAGCAGTACTTC
TRBJ1-2 TRBV30 . TRBD1 CAWSKAQGGNTF TGTGCCTGGAGTAAAGCACAGGGGGGGAACACCTTC
TRBJ2-5 TRBV4-3 once TRBD2 CASSQGVWGLAGGETQYF TGCGCCAGCAGCCAAGGGGTGTGGGGACTAGCGGGGGGAGAGACCCAGTACTTC
TRBJ2-7 TRBV21-1 . . CASSTYPDRSSYEQYF TGTGCCAGCAGCACCTATCCCGACAGGAGCTCCTACGAGCAGTACTTC
TRBJ2-7 TRBV25-1 . . CASSESYGAYEQYF TGTGCCAGCAGTGAATCTTACGGAGCCTACGAGCAGTACTTC
TRBJ1-2 TRBV5-1 . . CASSRGDGGYGAYTF TGCGCCAGCAGCCGTGGTGACGGAGGGTATGGGGCCTACACCTTC
TRBJ2-7 TRBV5-1 . TRBD1 CASSWGGTGGAYEQYF TGCGCCAGCAGCTGGGGCGGGACAGGGGGCGCCTACGAGCAGTACTTC
TRBJ1-5 TRBV5-6 few TRBD1 CASSPGQGGQPQHF TGTGCCAGCAGCCCGGGACAGGGTGGGCAGCCCCAGCATTTT
TRBJ2-7 TRBV11-2 . . CASSFLTDPSYEQYF TGTGCCAGCAGCTTTTTGACAGATCCATCCTACGAGCAGTACTTC
TRBJ2-5 TRBV13 . TRBD2 CASSLRGGTYQETQYF TGTGCCAGCAGCTTGCGGGGGGGAACGTACCAAGAGACCCAGTACTTC
TRBJ1-3 TRBV30 . TRBD1 CAWETGISGNTIYF TGTGCCTGGGAGACAGGGATCTCTGGAAACACCATATATTTT
TRBJ1-1 TRBV27 . TRBD1 CASSPGTANTEAFF TGTGCCAGCAGTCCCGGGACAGCGAACACTGAAGCTTTCTTT
TRBJ2-1 TRBV28 . TRBD2 CASSFESGGASNEQFF TGTGCCAGCAGTTTTGAAAGCGGGGGGGCCTCGAATGAGCAGTTCTTC
TRBJ2-7 TRBV9 . . CASSVGANSYEQYF TGTGCCAGCAGCGTAGGGGCCAACTCCTACGAGCAGTACTTC
TRBJ2-1 TRBV5-4 . TRBD2 CASSSLAGEGEQFF TGTGCCAGCAGCTCGCTAGCGGGGGAAGGTGAGCAGTTCTTC
TRBJ2-7 TRBV9 once TRBD1 CASSVAMGQGGF TGTGCCAGCAGCGTAGCTATGGGACAGGGGGGCTTC
TRBJ2-3 TRBV2 once TRBD1 CASRIITETGGARDTQYF TGTGCCAGCCGAATAATAACCGAGACAGGGGGCGCCCGGGATACGCAGTATTTT
TRBJ2-1 TRBV5-1 . . CASSLTRLDYNEQFF TGCGCCAGCAGCTTGACCAGACTGGACTACAATGAGCAGTTCTTC
TRBJ1-5 TRBV5-4 few TRBD1 CASSSQGVNQPQHF TGTGCCAGCAGCTCGCAGGGGGTTAATCAGCCCCAGCATTTT
TRBJ1-5 TRBV7-2 . . CASSLGRGMGQPQHF TGTGCCAGCAGCTTAGGAAGAGGGATGGGTCAGCCCCAGCATTTT
TRBJ2-2 TRBV7-9 once TRBD2 CASSSYGTSGGHTGELFF TGTGCCAGCAGCTCCTACGGGACTAGCGGGGGACACACCGGGGAGCTGTTTTTT
TRBJ1-4 TRBV19 . . CASSQQGFNEKLFF TGTGCCAGTAGCCAACAGGGTTTTAATGAAAAACTGTTTTTT
TRBJ2-2 TRBV27 . TRBD1 CASRGQIANTGELFF TGTGCCAGCAGGGGACAGATCGCGAACACCGGGGAGCTGTTTTTT
TRBJ1-5 TRBV30 once . CAWSVHSNQPQHF TGTGCCTGGAGTGTACACAGCAATCAGCCCCAGCATTTT
TRBJ1-2 TRBV5-1 . . CASRPSPREDYGYTF TGCGCCAGCAGGCCGAGCCCGAGGGAGGACTATGGCTACACCTTC
TRBJ1-2 TRBV5-6 few TRBD1 CASSRPDTGVHGGYTF TGTGCCAGCAGCCGCCCAGACACAGGGGTCCACGGCGGCTACACCTTC
TRBJ1-1 TRBV13 . TRBD1 CASSFGTGGAEAFF TGTGCCAGCAGCTTCGGGACAGGGGGCGCTGAAGCTTTCTTT
TRBJ2-2 TRBV19 . . CASSPQQEALRGLTGELFF TGTGCCAGTAGTCCGCAACAAGAGGCCCTTCGGGGTCTCACCGGGGAGCTGTTTTTT
TRBJ1-5 TRBV6-5 . . CASSPGGSSNQPQHF TGTGCCAGCAGCCCCGGCGGCAGCTCCAATCAGCCCCAGCATTTT
TRBJ1-5 TRBV2 . . CASSERSGYSNQPQHF TGTGCCAGCAGTGAAAGGTCGGGGTATAGCAATCAGCCCCAGCATTTT
TRBJ1-4 TRBV9 . . CASSAGRDEKLFF TGTGCCAGCAGCGCCGGGCGGGATGAAAAACTGTTTTTT
TRBJ2-7 TRBV10-3 . TRBD1 CAISESGGRHSYEQYF TGTGCCATCAGTGAGTCAGGGGGCCGCCACTCCTACGAGCAGTACTTC